This T cell receptor (beta chain) was retrieved from a study of T-cell reconstitution after alpha-beta-depleted transplantation in children. The study's findings and limits: After transplant, at about two months, alpha-beta T cells were reportedly derived from several hundred expanded graft clones. The high TCRbeta diversity at day 60 in some patients came from surviving recipient T cells and thymic progenitors. A year had passed since transplant, and T-cell counts and diversity by then came mostly from newly produced T cells.

It was with unique molecular identifiers that the TCRbeta library was prepared. TCRdb passed the PCR reads through MiXCR, listing each CDR3 protein once. The top ten clones hold under 30% of a sample with about 440,000 distinct CDR3 sequences, around 46% of them seen once. In the case of this clonotype: Its antigen is not identified.

The germline gives CDR1 MNHEY, CDR2 SMNVEV (reference sequence). V was pared by 5 bases and J by 4 bases, with 15 bases between. The length of the CDR3 is 15 residues. The chain couples TRBV27 to TRBJ2-1, with a possible D match to TRBD2 (6 bases). This sequence originates from a girl aged 2-10 years with aplastic anemia, due to receive a stem cell transplant. Material: PBMCs, obtained before TCRalphabeta/CD19-depleted stem cell transplant. CDR3 sequence (DNA): TGTGCCAGCAGTCGTGTCCGGAGGGGTTACAATGAGCAGTTCTTC. Translating gives CASSRVRRGYNEQFF.